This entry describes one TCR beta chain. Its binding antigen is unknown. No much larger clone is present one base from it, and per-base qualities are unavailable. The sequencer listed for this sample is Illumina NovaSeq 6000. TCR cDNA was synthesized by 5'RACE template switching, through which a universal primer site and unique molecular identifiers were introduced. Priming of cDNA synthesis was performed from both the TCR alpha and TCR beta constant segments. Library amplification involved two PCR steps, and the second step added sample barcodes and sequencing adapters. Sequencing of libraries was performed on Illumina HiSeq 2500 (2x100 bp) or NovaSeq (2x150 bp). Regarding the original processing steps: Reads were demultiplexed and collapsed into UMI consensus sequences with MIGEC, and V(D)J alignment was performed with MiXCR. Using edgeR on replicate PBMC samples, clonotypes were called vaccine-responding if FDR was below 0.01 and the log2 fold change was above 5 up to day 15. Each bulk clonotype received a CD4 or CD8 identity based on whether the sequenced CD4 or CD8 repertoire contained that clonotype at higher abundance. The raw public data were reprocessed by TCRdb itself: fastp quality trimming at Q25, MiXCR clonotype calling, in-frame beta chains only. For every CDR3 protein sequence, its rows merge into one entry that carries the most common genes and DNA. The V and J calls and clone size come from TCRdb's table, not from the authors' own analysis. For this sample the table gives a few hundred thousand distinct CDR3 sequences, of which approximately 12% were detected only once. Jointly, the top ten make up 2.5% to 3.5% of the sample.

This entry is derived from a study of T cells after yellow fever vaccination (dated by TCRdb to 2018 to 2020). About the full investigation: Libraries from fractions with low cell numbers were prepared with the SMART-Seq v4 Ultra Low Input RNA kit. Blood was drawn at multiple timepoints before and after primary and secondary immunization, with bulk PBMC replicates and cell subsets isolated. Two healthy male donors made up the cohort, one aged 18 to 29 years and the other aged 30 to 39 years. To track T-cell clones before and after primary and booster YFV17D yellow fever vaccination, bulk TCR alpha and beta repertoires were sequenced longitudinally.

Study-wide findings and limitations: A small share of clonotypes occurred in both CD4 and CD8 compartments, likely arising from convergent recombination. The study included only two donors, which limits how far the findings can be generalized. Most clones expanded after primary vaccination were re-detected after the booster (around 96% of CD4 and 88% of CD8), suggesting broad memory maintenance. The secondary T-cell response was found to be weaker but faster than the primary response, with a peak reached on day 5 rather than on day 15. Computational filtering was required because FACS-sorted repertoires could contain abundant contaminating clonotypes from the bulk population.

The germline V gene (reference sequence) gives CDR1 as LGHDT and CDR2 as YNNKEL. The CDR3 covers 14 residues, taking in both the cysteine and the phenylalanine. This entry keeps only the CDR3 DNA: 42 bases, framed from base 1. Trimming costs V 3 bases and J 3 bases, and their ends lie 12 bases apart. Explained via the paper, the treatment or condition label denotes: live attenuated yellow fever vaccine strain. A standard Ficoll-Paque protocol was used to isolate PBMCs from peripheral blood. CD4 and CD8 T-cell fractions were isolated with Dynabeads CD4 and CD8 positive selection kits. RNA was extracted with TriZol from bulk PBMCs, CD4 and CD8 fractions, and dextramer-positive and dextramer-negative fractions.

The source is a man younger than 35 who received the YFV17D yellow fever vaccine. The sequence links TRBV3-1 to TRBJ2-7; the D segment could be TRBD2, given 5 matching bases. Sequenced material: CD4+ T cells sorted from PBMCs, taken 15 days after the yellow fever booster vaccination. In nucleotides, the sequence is TGTGCCAGCAGCCAGCGGGCGAACCTCTACGAGCAGTACTTC. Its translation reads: CASSQRANLYEQYF.